This T cell receptor beta chain appears in the sequencing data of a study of shared clonotypes between healthy human individuals. CD8 memory was a combination of CD45RO+ cells and CCR7-negative CD45RA+ TemRA cells. Generated by immunoSEQ multiplex PCR, the TCRdb table keeps only in-frame clones and is missing some. The table includes approximately 640,000 clones, 90% detected once. The CDR3 has 15 residues. Per the germline V gene, CDR1 is SGHNT and CDR2 is YYREEE (reference sequence). The V gene end was trimmed by 4 bases and the J gene end by 3 bases; junction bases not matched to a gene: 8. Sequencing input: memory CD8+ T cells from PBMCs. Subset in this sample: CD45RO+ cells pooled with CCR7-negative TemRA cells. This clonotype was sampled from a man younger than 35 in good health. Some clones in this sample may be carry-over from other donors' samples. The chain combines TRBV5-4 with TRBJ2-7; 9 bases match TRBD2. The CDR3 loop is CASSQSGRPGYEQYF. The CDR3 DNA is TGTGCCAGCAGCCAGAGCGGGAGGCCCGGCTACGAGCAGTACTTC.